The 29 T cell receptor beta chains in this list originate from one sample, sequenced in a study of response to subunit inactivated influenza vaccine. TCRdb itself ran the RT-PCR reads through MiXCR, one entry per CDR3 protein. The sample consists of 600,000 to 850,000 distinct CDR3 sequences, 12% to 15% of them appearing once. The material sequenced was PBMCs from blood, taken roughly 15 days before vaccination. The source is a man in his forties or fifties who received an inactivated influenza vaccine.

The chain uses TRBV28 and TRBJ2-7, with TRBD1 matching over 8 bases. The CDR3 spans 16 residues. The V gene's germline CDR1 is MDHEN and CDR2 SYDVKM. The V and J ends lost 3 bases and 5 bases, in that order; junction bases with no gene match: 12. In DNA, the CDR3 is TGTGCCAGCAGTTTCCAAACCCAGGGGGCAAACCACGAGCAGTACTTC. Translated, it gives CASSFQTQGANHEQYF. The whole variable domain, filled in from reference TRBV28 and TRBJ2-7, reads DVKVTQSSRYLVKRTGEKVFLECVQDMDHENMFWYRQDPGLGLRLIYFSYDVKMKEKGDIPEGYSVSREKKERFSLILESASTNQTSMYLCASSFQTQGANHEQYFGPGTRLTVT.

This clonotype was found many times. The chain carries TRBV12-3 or TRBV12-4 and TRBJ1-1; D is undetermined. The CDR3 covers 14 residues. V was clipped by 3 bases and J by 0 bases, with 8 bases between them. The CDR3: CASSFASMNTEAFF. CDR3 nucleotide sequence: TGTGCCAGCAGTTTTGCCAGCATGAACACTGAAGCTTTCTTT.

J is TRBJ1-2 and V is TRBV6-2 or TRBV6-3, with 9 bases aligning to TRBD1. Germline V CDR1 and CDR2: MNHEY, SVGEGT. The junction had 1 base not matched to a gene; V was cut back by 8 bases and J by 6 bases. The CDR3 length is 11 residues. The CDR3 sequence is CASWTGDGYTF. Written as DNA, the CDR3 is TGTGCCAGCTGGACAGGGGATGGCTACACCTTC.

This clonotype was seen more than once but under ten times. The rearrangement links TRBV4-3 to TRBJ1-4; D remains unclear. Looked up from germline, CDR1 is LGHNA and CDR2 is YSLEER. The CDR3 covers 15 residues. V gave up 7 bases and J gave up 8 bases, with 20 bases separating them. CDR3 residues: CASTLRVGAWEKLFF. DNA of the CDR3: TGCGCCAGCACCCTCCGGGTGGGCGCTTGGGAAAAACTGTTTTTT.

The chain carries TRBV29-1 and TRBJ2-5; D is ambiguous. Trimming pared 0 bases from V and 4 bases from J, leaving 3 bases between. The CDR3 has 11 amino acids. Germline V gene lookup returns CDR1 SQVTM and CDR2 ANQGSEA. DNA for the CDR3: TGCAGCGTTGAAGAATTAGAGACCCAGTACTTC. Its translation: CSVEELETQYF.

The CDR3 bases are TGTGCCAGCAGTGGGACAGGGTCGAACACTGAAGCTTTCTTT. It translates to CASSGTGSNTEAFF. The rearrangement joins TRBV27 to TRBJ1-1, with 9 bases matching TRBD1. The ends lost 5 bases at V and 1 base at J; junction bases unmatched: 2. CDR1 and CDR2 from the germline V gene are MNHEY and SMNVEV (reference sequence). The CDR3 runs to 14 residues.

The sample holds many counts of this clonotype. V gene TRBV7-2 combines with J gene TRBJ2-2; D not resolved. Germline CDR1 reads SGHTA; CDR2 reads FQGNSA. This CDR3 has 14 amino acids. V was cut by 0 bases and J by 7 bases, with 9 bases left in between. The CDR3 protein is CASSLALVGGELFF. CDR3 coding DNA: TGTGCCAGCAGCTTAGCCTTGGTTGGCGGGGAGCTGTTTTTT.

The rearrangement joins TRBV5-1 to TRBJ1-4, with D possibly being TRBD1 (5 bases). Germline lookup yields CDR1 SGHRS and CDR2 YFSETQ. The germline V and J ends were trimmed by 3 bases and 8 bases, with 14 bases remaining between them. The CDR3 runs 14 residues. The CDR3 loop is CASSSGRGGEKLFF. The CDR3, as DNA: TGCGCCAGCAGCTCGGGACGAGGAGGGGAAAAACTGTTTTTT.

The table lists this clonotype with many counts. V is TRBV29-1 and J is TRBJ2-6; D is possibly TRBD1 (5 bases). The CDR3 loop spans 15 amino acids. The V gene lost 4 bases and the J gene lost 1 base, with 11 bases spanning the gap. From germline, CDR1 is SQVTM and CDR2 ANQGSEA. DNA of the CDR3: TGCAGCGTTGCTTCCCAGGGATCTGGGGCCAACGTCCTGACTTTC. This codes for CSVASQGSGANVLTF. Drawing the rest from reference TRBV29-1 and TRBJ2-6, the complete variable domain is SAVISQKPSRDICQRGTSLTIQCQVDSQVTMMFWYRQQPGQSLTLIATANQGSEATYESGFVIDKFPISRPNLTFSTLTVSNMSPEDSSIYLCSVASQGSGANVLTFGAGSRLTVL.

This clonotype has a handful of counts. The V gene is TRBV9, the J gene TRBJ2-3; D gene unclear. The germline CDR1 and CDR2 sequences are SGDLS and YYNGEE. The CDR3 length is 16 residues. The ends were cut back, 6 bases at V and 2 bases at J, with 19 bases in the middle. The chain's CDR3 is CASNSGYRNPTDTQYF. Here the CDR3 DNA reads TGTGCCAGCAACTCAGGATACCGAAACCCCACAGATACGCAGTATTTT.

In its sample, this clonotype was seen many times. The CDR3 loop is CASSDSSTPYNEQFF. CDR3 in DNA: TGTGCCAGCAGTGACTCTAGCACCCCCTACAATGAGCAGTTCTTC. The gene calls are TRBV2 and TRBJ2-1; weak D call: TRBD2 (5 bases). The V end lost 3 bases, the J end lost 2 bases, and 11 bases lay between the germline ends. The CDR3 covers 15 residues. In germline, CDR1 is SNHLY, CDR2 FYNNEI.

The CDR3 protein is CATSMTGLAGVEQFF. The CDR3 DNA follows: TGTGCCACCAGCATGACCGGACTAGCGGGAGTCGAGCAGTTCTTC. The genes are TRBV15 and TRBJ2-1; 13 bases fit TRBD2. Germline loops: CDR1 LNHNV, CDR2 YYDKDF (reference sequence). The CDR3 is made up of 15 amino acids. With V trimmed by 4 bases and J by 10 bases, 7 bases remained unmatched. Combining the CDR3 with reference TRBV15 and TRBJ2-1 gives the whole variable domain DAMVIQNPRYQVTQFGKPVTLSCSQTLNHNVMYWYQQKSSQAPKLLFHYYDKDFNNEADTPDNFQSRRPNTSFCFLDIRSPGLGDTAMYLCATSMTGLAGVEQFFGPGTRLTVL.

This clonotype turned up a few times. This chain uses TRBV5-5 with TRBJ2-7; D may match TRBD1 or TRBD2 (5 bases each). Germline CDR1 and CDR2: SGHKS and YYEKEE (reference sequence). The CDR3 consists of 16 residues. The ends were cut back, 4 bases at V and 2 bases at J, with 19 bases in the middle. DNA for the CDR3: TGTGCCAGCAGCGTGGGGAGCAGGGTGGGAGCCTACGAGCAGTACTTC. It specifies CASSVGSRVGAYEQYF.

This clonotype was recorded many times. V gene TRBV11-2 combines with J gene TRBJ1-2; perhaps TRBD1 as D (5 bases). The CDR3 spans 14 residues. V lost 5 bases and J 3 bases, leaving 13 bases between the germline ends. The germline gives CDR1 SGHAT, CDR2 FQNNGV. Here the CDR3 reads CASSAGVGDYGYTF. DNA for the CDR3: TGTGCCAGCAGCGCCGGGGTGGGGGACTATGGCTACACCTTC.

This chain joins TRBV20-1 and TRBJ2-3; 10 bases are a match to TRBD2. The V gene end was trimmed by 3 bases and the J gene end by 7 bases; junction bases not matched to a gene: 10. There are 15 residues in the CDR3. From germline, CDR1 is DFQATT and CDR2 SNEGSKA (reference sequence). CDR3: CSASGLAGAPYTQYF. CDR3 coding DNA: TGCAGTGCTAGCGGTCTAGCGGGGGCCCCATATACGCAGTATTTT.

The chain uses TRBV2 and TRBJ2-1; 10 bases are a match to TRBD2. CDR3 length: 15 amino acids. J gave up 4 bases and V 6 bases, and 6 bases lay outside the gene matches. In germline, CDR1 is SNHLY, CDR2 FYNNEI. The CDR3 sequence is CASRGQLAGYNEQFF. The CDR3 region has the DNA TGTGCCAGCAGGGGACAACTAGCGGGGTACAATGAGCAGTTCTTC.

This chain links TRBV7-7 with TRBJ2-5, with 9 bases aligning to TRBD2. Germline-derived CDR1 and CDR2 are SSHAT and FNYEAQ (reference sequence). V trimming: 4 bases; J trimming: 5 bases; junction bases outside the gene matches: 8. CDR3 length equals 15 residues. The CDR3 DNA is TGTGCCAGCAGCTCTGATAGCGGGAGATCGGAGACCCAGTACTTC. It yields the protein CASSSDSGRSETQYF.

J is TRBJ1-1 and V is TRBV10-3; TRBD1 might be the D (5 bases). Germline V lookup: CDR1 ENHRY, CDR2 SYGVKD. The length of the CDR3 is 14 residues. V was cut by 3 bases and J by 6 bases, with 14 bases left in between. CDR3 sequence (DNA): TGTGCCATCAGTGACCGGCAGGGCCTGGCTGAAGCTTTCTTT. Translated, it gives CAISDRQGLAEAFF.

This clonotype was recorded a few times. V and J are TRBV4-3 and TRBJ2-3; the D gene could be TRBD1 or TRBD2 (5 bases each). Germline CDR1 LGHNA, CDR2 YSLEER. Trimming took off 4 bases at V and 1 base at J, with 12 bases between the two ends. CDR3 length equals 15 residues. The CDR3 DNA reads as TGCGCCAGCAGCCCACAAATGGGGGGCACAGATACGCAGTATTTT. It encodes CASSPQMGGTDTQYF.

J is TRBJ2-1 and V is TRBV11-2, with 9 bases matching TRBD1. Germline V CDR1 and CDR2: SGHAT, FQNNGV. The length of the CDR3 is 15 residues. V was clipped by 8 bases and J by 1 base; unmatched bases: 6. CDR3 DNA: TGTGCCAGCGTCCCCGGGACAGGGTCCTACAATGAGCAGTTCTTC. Translating gives CASVPGTGSYNEQFF.

The chain is built from TRBV10-1 and TRBJ2-1, with TRBD1 matching 7 bases. V lost 0 bases, J lost 4 bases, and 3 bases stayed unmatched. The V gene's germline CDR1 is WNHNN and CDR2 SYGVQD (reference sequence). This CDR3 is built from 15 residues. The CDR3, as DNA: TGCGCCAGCAGTGAGTCCGGGACAGTGTACAATGAGCAGTTCTTC. Amino acid sequence: CASSESGTVYNEQFF.

Written as DNA, the CDR3 is TGCGCCAGCAGCCAGGACTGGGGAGCTTTTCGGGGGTCGACCTACAATGAGCAGTTCTTC. This encodes CASSQDWGAFRGSTYNEQFF. The V gene is TRBV4-3, the J gene TRBJ2-1; TRBD2 might be the D (6 bases). The germline CDR1 and CDR2 sequences are LGHNA and YSLEER. The CDR3 runs to 20 residues. V gave up 3 bases and J gave up 2 bases, with 26 bases separating them.

The J gene is TRBJ1-4, the V gene TRBV4-1; D gene uncertain. The V end was cut by 1 base, the J end by 5 bases, with 14 bases between. This CDR3 has 16 amino acids. In germline, CDR1 is MGHRA, CDR2 YSYEKL. CDR3 loop: CASSQVGIVGNEKLFF. DNA of the CDR3: TGCGCCAGCAGCCAAGTGGGTATTGTCGGAAATGAAAAACTGTTTTTT.

This clonotype was observed a handful of times. The chain carries TRBV5-1 and TRBJ2-3, with 9 bases that match TRBD2. CDR1 and CDR2 (germline): SGHRS, YFSETQ. The CDR3 is made up of 16 amino acids. The junction had 7 bases not matched to a gene; V was cut back by 1 base and J by 4 bases. The CDR3 reads CASSLLKLAGPDTQYF. Here the CDR3 DNA reads TGCGCCAGCAGCTTGCTTAAACTAGCGGGCCCAGATACGCAGTATTTT.

This rearrangement joins TRBV3-1 to TRBJ2-5; D gene ambiguous. Deletions cut 1 base from V and 2 bases from J, with 8 bases between. Germline V gene lookup returns CDR1 LGHDT and CDR2 YNNKEL (reference sequence). The CDR3 length is 14 residues. This chain's CDR3 is CASSQANRQETQYF. The CDR3 coding sequence is TGTGCCAGCAGCCAAGCAAACAGACAAGAGACCCAGTACTTC.

This clonotype came up once. The chain carries TRBV7-8 and TRBJ2-1; TRBD2 matches 7 bases. The CDR3 loop spans 16 amino acids. Germline-derived CDR1 and CDR2 are SGHVS and FQNEAQ. Losses at the gene ends were 3 bases for V and 4 bases for J; bases not matched to a gene: 9. The CDR3 protein is CASSFFVTGGYNEQFF. The CDR3 DNA reads TGTGCCAGCAGCTTCTTCGTCACGGGGGGTTACAATGAGCAGTTCTTC.

This clonotype was seen at least ten times. The V call is TRBV12-3 or TRBV12-4, the J call TRBJ1-5; unclear D gene. With 6 bases removed from V and 0 bases from J, the gap between germline ends came to 9 bases. The CDR3 runs to 14 residues. For the CDR3, the DNA is TGTGCCAGCAGCTTGGATAATAGCAATCAGCCCCAGCATTTT. Its protein is CASSLDNSNQPQHF.

The chain joins TRBV29-1 to TRBJ2-3; D might be TRBD2 (5 bases). The CDR3 runs 12 residues. The germline V and J ends were trimmed by 3 bases and 6 bases, with 10 bases remaining between them. Germline V CDR1 and CDR2: SQVTM, ANQGSEA. The CDR3 spells CSVDAGVDTQYF. The CDR3 DNA follows: TGCAGCGTTGATGCGGGTGTGGATACGCAGTATTTT.

This clonotype showed up just a few times. The chain employs TRBV20-1 and TRBJ2-5, with a weak D call TRBD2 (6 bases). CDR3 size: 12 residues. Per the germline V gene, CDR1 is DFQATT and CDR2 is SNEGSKA (reference sequence). Between the trimmed V and J ends, which lost 5 bases and 3 bases, there was a span of 10 bases. The CDR3 DNA follows: TGCAGTGCTGATAAGCGGGAAGAGACCCAGTACTTC. Residues: CSADKREETQYF.